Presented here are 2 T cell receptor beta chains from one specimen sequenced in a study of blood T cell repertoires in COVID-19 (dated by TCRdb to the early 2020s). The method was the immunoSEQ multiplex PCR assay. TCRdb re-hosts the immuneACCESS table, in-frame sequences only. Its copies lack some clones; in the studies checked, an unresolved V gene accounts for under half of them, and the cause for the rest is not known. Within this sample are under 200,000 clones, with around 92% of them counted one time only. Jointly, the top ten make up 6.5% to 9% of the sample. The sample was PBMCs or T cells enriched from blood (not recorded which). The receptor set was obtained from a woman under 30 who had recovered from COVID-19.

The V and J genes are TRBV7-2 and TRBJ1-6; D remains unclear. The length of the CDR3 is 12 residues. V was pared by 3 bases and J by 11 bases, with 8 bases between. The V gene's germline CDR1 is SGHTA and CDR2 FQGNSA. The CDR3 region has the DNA TGTGCCAGCAGCTTCTCGGGTGCACCCCTCCACTTT. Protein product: CASSFSGAPLHF.

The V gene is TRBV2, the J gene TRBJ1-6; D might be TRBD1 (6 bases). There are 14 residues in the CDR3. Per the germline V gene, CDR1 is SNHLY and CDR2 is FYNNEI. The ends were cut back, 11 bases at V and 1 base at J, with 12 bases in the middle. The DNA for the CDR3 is TGTGCCGGTACGGACAGTTCCTATAATTCACCCCTCCACTTT. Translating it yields CAGTDSSYNSPLHF.